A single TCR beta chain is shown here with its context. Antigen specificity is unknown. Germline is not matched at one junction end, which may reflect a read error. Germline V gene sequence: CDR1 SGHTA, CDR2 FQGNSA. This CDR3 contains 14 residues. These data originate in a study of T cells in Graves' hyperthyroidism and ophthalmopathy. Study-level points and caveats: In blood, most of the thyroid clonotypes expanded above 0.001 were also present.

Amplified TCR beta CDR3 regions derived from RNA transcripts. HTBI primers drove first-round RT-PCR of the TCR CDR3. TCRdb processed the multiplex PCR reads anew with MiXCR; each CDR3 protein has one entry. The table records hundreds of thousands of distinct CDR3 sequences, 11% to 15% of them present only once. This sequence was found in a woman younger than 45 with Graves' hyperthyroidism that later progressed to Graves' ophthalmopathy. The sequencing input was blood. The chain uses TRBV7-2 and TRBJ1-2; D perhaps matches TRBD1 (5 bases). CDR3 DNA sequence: TGTGCCAGCAGCTTGGGGGAGCTCGGCTATGGCTGCACCTTC. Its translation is CASSLGELGYGCTF.